This T cell receptor beta chain was retrieved from a study of CD8+ T cells in alopecia areata. In the study overall: C3H/HeJ donors with spontaneous alopecia, 6-12 months old, supplied skin grafts to 7-10-week-old female C3H/HeJ mice. Study-level findings and limits: Possibly as an HLA-related effect, TCR sharing across patients appeared less clear than in mice.

Scientists pooled cutaneous lymph node cells and sorted them on CD4, CD8alpha, NKG2D, NKG2ACE and other markers. RNA extraction and reverse transcription yielded cDNA as sequencing template. The data were produced by immunoSEQ multiplex PCR, yet TCRdb's version contains in-frame clones alone and is incomplete. The specimen has about 270,000 clones, none found just once. Details on this clone: Its antigen is as yet unknown. The genes and germline here are from mouse. The CDR3 end is not reached by the read, which stops 4 residues before it; the germline J gene fills it in.

V lost 5 bases and J lost 3; bases outside the gene matches: 5. The CDR3 totals 14 residues. CDR1 NNHDY and CDR2 SYVADS come from the germline V gene. This sequence was found in a C3H/HeJ mouse with alopecia areata. MHC haplotype of the mouse line: H2-k. The specimen sequenced was CD4+ T cells sorted from a lymph node. The J gene is TRBJ1-2, the V gene TRBV13-3; TRBD1 agrees at 9 bases. CDR3: CASRDRGRDSDYTF. CDR3 bases read: TGTGCCAGCAGGGACAGGGGAAGGGACTCC.